The present entry profiles one TCR beta chain with its context. The sample is drawn from a study of blood T cell repertoires in COVID-19. Across the study: The analysed material was cDNA or gDNA that came from T cells, B-cell-depleted T cells, or PBMCs.

Germline V gives CDR1 SGDLS, CDR2 YYNGEE. CDR3 length: 17 amino acids. V lost 3 bases to trimming and J lost 5 bases; unmatched junction nucleotides: 9. The protocol was immunoSEQ multiplex PCR, while the TCRdb copy is restricted to in-frame clones and leaves out a portion. The sample contains about 250,000 clones, 75% to 90% of which appear only once. The sequenced material came from peripheral blood. This chain links TRBV9 with TRBJ2-5; 14 nucleotides align to TRBD2. This clonotype was obtained from a woman in her thirties or forties who had recovered from COVID-19. CDR3 protein: CASSAGTSGSGLETQYF. CDR3 in DNA: TGTGCCAGCAGCGCGGGGACTAGCGGGAGTGGTTTGGAGACCCAGTACTTC.